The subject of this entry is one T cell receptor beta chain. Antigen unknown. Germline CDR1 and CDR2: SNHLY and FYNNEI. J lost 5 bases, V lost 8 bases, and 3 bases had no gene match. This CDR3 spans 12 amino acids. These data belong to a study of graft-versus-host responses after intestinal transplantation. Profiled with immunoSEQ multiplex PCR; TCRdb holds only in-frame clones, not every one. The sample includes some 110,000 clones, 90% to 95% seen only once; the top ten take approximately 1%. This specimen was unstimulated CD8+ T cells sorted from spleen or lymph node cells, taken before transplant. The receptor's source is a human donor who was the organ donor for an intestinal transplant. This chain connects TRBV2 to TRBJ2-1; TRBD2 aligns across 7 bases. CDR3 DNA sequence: TGTGCCAGCGCTAGCGGAAACAATGAGCAGTTCTTC. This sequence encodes CASASGNNEQFF.